A single sample gave rise to the 21 T cell receptor beta chains below, sequenced in a study of blood T cell repertoires in COVID-19. The protocol was immunoSEQ multiplex PCR, while the TCRdb copy is restricted to in-frame clones and leaves out a portion. The sample has more than 45,000 clones, roughly 80% seen once. Sample: peripheral blood. Receptors originate from a woman in her fifties or sixties with acute or convalescent COVID-19.

The chain couples TRBV7-9 to TRBJ2-1; the match to TRBD2 covers 10 bases. After removal of 0 bases from V and 8 bases from J, the junction contained 7 bases not matched to a gene. CDR3 length: 16 residues. CDR1 and CDR2 (germline): SEHNR, FQNEAQ (reference sequence). The CDR3, as DNA: TGTGCCAGCAGCTTAGCGGTCGCTAGCGGGGGCCATGAGCAGTTCTTC. Encoded protein: CASSLAVASGGHEQFF.

The chain carries TRBV5-1 and TRBJ2-7; 9 bases are a match to TRBD1. J was trimmed by 2 bases and V by 5 bases; bases with no gene match: 5. The CDR3 loop spans 14 amino acids. The germline V gene encodes CDR1 SGHRS and CDR2 YFSETQ. The CDR3 DNA follows: TGCGCCAGCAGGCTGGGACAGGGACCCTACGAGCAGTACTTC. As protein: CASRLGQGPYEQYF.

This chain uses TRBV7-2 with TRBJ2-5; D unclear. The V and J ends lost 5 bases and 0 bases respectively, with 13 bases between them. The CDR3 runs 15 residues. Germline V CDR1 and CDR2: SGHTA, FQGNSA. The CDR3, as DNA: TGTGCCAGCAGCACCCAAACTTCTTACCAAGAGACCCAGTACTTC. This gives the protein CASSTQTSYQETQYF.

This sequence joins TRBV19 and TRBJ1-1; D may be TRBD1 (6 bases). The CDR3 is 13 amino acids. Germline CDR1 is LNHDA and CDR2 is SQIVND (reference sequence). Trimming removed 7 bases at V and 4 bases at J, with 13 bases between. The DNA of the CDR3 is TGTGCCAGTATGGCAGGGGTGGGCACTGAAGCTTTCTTT. Its translation: CASMAGVGTEAFF. Using reference TRBV19 and TRBJ1-1 for the parts outside the CDR3, the full variable domain is DGGITQSPKYLFRKEGQNVTLSCEQNLNHDAMYWYRQDPGQGLRLIYYSQIVNDFQKGDIAEGYSVSREKKESFPLTVTSAQKNPTAFYLCASMAGVGTEAFFGQGTRLTVV.

V and J are TRBV15 and TRBJ2-7, with no clear D. The CDR3 loop spans 12 amino acids. The germline CDR1 and CDR2 sequences are LNHNV and YYDKDF (reference sequence). Deletions cut 0 bases from V and 10 bases from J, with 10 bases between. The CDR3 DNA sequence: TGTGCCACCAGCAGAGATCGGCAGACACAGTACTTC. It specifies CATSRDRQTQYF.

The rearrangement uses TRBV27 and TRBJ2-7, with 9 bases matching TRBD1. With 6 bases clipped from V and 2 bases from J, the junction kept 5 bases outside the gene matches. Germline assignment: CDR1 MNHEY and CDR2 SMNVEV (reference sequence). This CDR3 is built from 14 residues. The CDR3 here is CASRYRDRAYEQYF. The CDR3 region has the DNA TGTGCCAGCAGGTACCGGGACAGGGCCTACGAGCAGTACTTC.

The chain employs TRBV4-3 and TRBJ1-2; 7 nucleotides line up with TRBD1. Germline V gene lookup returns CDR1 LGHNA and CDR2 YSLEER. The CDR3 has 15 residues. The trim removed 0 bases at V and 5 bases at J, leaving 6 bases unmatched. In DNA, the CDR3 is TGCGCCAGCAGCCAAGAAGAGGGGGCGAGATATGGCTACACCTTC. Protein sequence: CASSQEEGARYGYTF.

This clone was found a few times. The J gene is TRBJ2-3, the V gene TRBV5-8, with D perhaps matching TRBD1 (5 bases). CDR1 is SGHTS and CDR2 is YDEGEE in the germline V gene. The CDR3 covers 14 residues. Trimming removed 4 bases at V and 2 bases at J, with 11 bases between. The chain's CDR3 is CASSVTGPTDTQYF. Written as DNA, the CDR3 is TGTGCCAGCAGCGTCACAGGTCCCACAGATACGCAGTATTTT.

The rearrangement links TRBV7-9 to TRBJ1-4, with a weak D call TRBD1 (5 bases). The CDR3 length is 15 residues. Trimming shortened V by 0 bases and J by 6 bases, and 11 bases separated the two germline ends. Germline-derived CDR1 and CDR2 are SEHNR and FQNEAQ (reference sequence). The CDR3 coding sequence is TGTGCCAGCAGCTTAGCTCAGGGTGGTGATGAAAAACTGTTTTTT. This encodes CASSLAQGGDEKLFF.

The chain recombines TRBV7-3 with TRBJ2-3, with D maybe TRBD2 (5 bases). CDR3 size: 15 residues. Germline CDR1 and CDR2: SGHTA and FQGTGA. The V gene lost 1 base and the J gene lost 0 bases, with 8 bases spanning the gap. The CDR3 bases are TGTGCCAGCAGCTTAAACGGGGATAGCACAGATACGCAGTATTTT. Residues: CASSLNGDSTDTQYF.

J is TRBJ2-1 and V is TRBV18, with D perhaps TRBD1 (5 bases). Trimming pared 2 bases from V and 2 bases from J, leaving 10 bases between. This CDR3 region has 15 residues. Germline V gives CDR1 KGHSH, CDR2 LQKENI. The CDR3 spells CASSPDSLTYNEQFF. As DNA, the CDR3 is TGTGCCAGCTCACCAGACAGCCTCACCTACAATGAGCAGTTCTTC.

In this sample, this clone turned up once. The chain couples TRBV11-3 to TRBJ2-7; TRBD2 is a possible D gene (5 bases). This CDR3 spans 13 amino acids. Trimming took off 0 bases at V and 2 bases at J, with 5 bases between the two ends. Germline V gene data show CDR1 as SGHNT and CDR2 as YENEEA. Written as DNA, the CDR3 is TGTGCCAGCAGCTTAGACGGGACCTACGAGCAGTACTTC. Its protein is CASSLDGTYEQYF.

The V gene is TRBV10-1, the J gene TRBJ2-3; D might be TRBD2 (6 bases). Germline V gene lookup returns CDR1 WNHNN and CDR2 SYGVQD (reference sequence). The CDR3 spans 17 residues. Trimming stripped 4 bases from V and 1 base from J, with 18 bases between. The CDR3 protein is CASSGRVVAEGTDTQYF. The CDR3, as DNA: TGCGCCAGCAGTGGGAGGGTTGTAGCGGAGGGCACAGATACGCAGTATTTT.

This chain uses TRBV18 with TRBJ1-1; 11 bases agree with TRBD1. CDR1 is KGHSH, CDR2 LQKENI, per germline. J gave up 4 bases and V 3 bases, and 1 base lay outside the gene matches. The CDR3 loop spans 14 amino acids. CDR3 nucleotides: TGTGCCAGCTCACCGGACAGGGGGCTCACTGAAGCTTTCTTT. This codes for CASSPDRGLTEAFF.

This clone was counted a single time. The chain employs TRBV5-5 and TRBJ2-5, with D tentatively TRBD2 (5 bases). The CDR3 totals 15 residues. Germline V gene sequence: CDR1 SGHKS, CDR2 YYEKEE (reference sequence). V was trimmed by 0 bases and J by 6 bases, leaving 15 bases between them. The CDR3 is CASSLAQGREKTQYF. The CDR3 coding sequence is TGTGCCAGCAGCTTGGCCCAAGGAAGGGAGAAGACCCAGTACTTC.

The CDR3 loop is CAWSVRGSGGRIFF. The DNA for the CDR3 is TGTGCCTGGAGTGTACGAGGTAGCGGGGGGCGTATATTCTTC. V gene TRBV30 combines with J gene TRBJ2-1; 10 nucleotides agree with TRBD2. Germline CDR1 and CDR2: GTSNPN and SVGIG (reference sequence). Germline trimming cut 0 bases from V and 16 bases from J; bases unmatched to any gene: 12. This CDR3 spans 14 amino acids.

The CDR3 spells CASRGQGSNTGELFF. The CDR3 DNA sequence: TGCGCCAGCAGGGGACAGGGGTCGAACACCGGGGAGCTGTTTTTT. The chain has TRBV4-1 and TRBJ2-2; 10 bases match TRBD1. This CDR3 contains 15 residues. Per the germline V gene, CDR1 is MGHRA and CDR2 is YSYEKL. The J segment lost 0 bases and the V segment lost 6 bases, leaving 1 base of the junction unmatched.

This clone was counted only a few times. J is TRBJ1-3 and V is TRBV6-1, with D possibly matching TRBD1 (6 bases). The CDR3 is made up of 15 amino acids. Germline CDR1 is MNHNS and CDR2 is SASEGT. Trimming shortened V by 1 base and J by 3 bases, and 10 bases separated the two germline ends. The CDR3 here is CASSEVGTYGNTIYF. CDR3 nucleotide sequence: TGTGCCAGCAGTGAAGTAGGGACATATGGAAACACCATATATTTT.

V gene TRBV11-2 combines with J gene TRBJ2-3; TRBD2 agrees at 8 bases. The CDR3 consists of 14 residues. Trimming cost V 3 bases and J 6 bases; bases outside gene matches: 5. Germline V CDR1 and CDR2: SGHAT, FQNNGV. The CDR3 DNA is TGTGCCAGCAGCTTGATTAGCGGGGCCGATACGCAGTATTTT. This translates into CASSLISGADTQYF.

The CDR3 nucleotides are TGTGCCAGCAGCCAGCAGGGGCTGAACACTGAAGCTTTCTTT. Protein sequence: CASSQQGLNTEAFF. The chain is built from TRBV9 and TRBJ1-1; a weak D match, TRBD1 (6 bases). Germline V gene sequence: CDR1 SGDLS, CDR2 YYNGEE. The germline V and J ends were trimmed by 4 bases and 0 bases, with 10 bases remaining between them. The CDR3 is 14 residues long.

The V gene is TRBV27, the J gene TRBJ1-1; 11 bases map to TRBD1. Trimming cost V 4 bases and J 5 bases; bases outside gene matches: 6. Germline V CDR1 and CDR2: MNHEY, SMNVEV (reference sequence). The CDR3 has 15 residues. The CDR3 protein is CASSSGTGGGTEAFF. The DNA of the CDR3 is TGTGCCAGCAGTTCTGGGACAGGGGGTGGTACTGAAGCTTTCTTT.